The 22 T cell receptor beta chains given below trace back to one sample, sequenced in a study of cytomegalovirus exposure and HLA in healthy donors. Use of 60 Vbeta and 13 Jbeta primers characterized the PCR. Here immunoSEQ multiplex PCR was the method, and the copy in TCRdb shows in-frame clones only, minus some. The table includes around 200,000 clones, around four fifths detected once. The sample taken for sequencing was PBMCs. All receptors derive from a woman under 30 in good health and CMV-seronegative.

The chain joins TRBV7-9 to TRBJ1-6, with D possibly matching TRBD1 (6 bases). The CDR3 covers 14 residues. CDR1 is SEHNR and CDR2 is FQNEAQ in the germline V gene (reference sequence). V was cut by 1 base and J by 10 bases, with 11 bases left in between. The CDR3 loop is CASSLVDSASPLHF. DNA for the CDR3: TGTGCCAGCAGCTTAGTGGACAGCGCCTCACCCCTCCACTTT.

Here the CDR3 reads CASSPRTGQETQYF. As DNA, the CDR3 is TGTGCCAGCTCACCAAGGACAGGCCAAGAGACCCAGTACTTC. The V gene is TRBV18, the J gene TRBJ2-5; 7 nucleotides align to TRBD1. Germline V gives CDR1 KGHSH, CDR2 LQKENI. CDR3 size: 14 residues. V lost 2 bases to trimming and J lost 1 base; unmatched junction nucleotides: 1. The full variable domain, completed using reference TRBV18 and TRBJ2-5, is NAGVMQNPRHLVRRRGQEARLRCSPMKGHSHVYWYRQLPEEGLKFMVYLQKENIIDESGMPKERFSAEFPKEGPSILRIQQVVRGDSAAYFCASSPRTGQETQYFGPGTRLLVL.

The chain joins TRBV27 to TRBJ1-2, with TRBD1 matching over 9 bases. This CDR3 contains 14 residues. Trimming took 5 bases from V and 14 from J; bases not matched to a gene: 15. Germline V CDR1 and CDR2: MNHEY, SMNVEV (reference sequence). CDR3 DNA: TGTGCCAGCAGTCTAGAGGGGACAGGGAGTGGAGAGACCTTC. Its protein product is CASSLEGTGSGETF.

V usage is TRBV7-9 and J usage is TRBJ2-1; TRBD1 agrees at 10 bases. This CDR3 spans 14 amino acids. V lost 5 bases to trimming and J lost 3 bases; unmatched junction nucleotides: 1. Germline V CDR1 and CDR2: SEHNR, FQNEAQ (reference sequence). Here the CDR3 reads CASSRTGGYNEQFF. The CDR3 nucleotides are TGTGCCAGCAGCCGGACAGGGGGCTACAATGAGCAGTTCTTC.

The V call is TRBV4-2, the J call TRBJ2-1; 7 bases map to TRBD2. After removal of 0 bases from V and 8 bases from J, the junction contained 7 bases not matched to a gene. This CDR3 is 15 amino acids long. Germline CDR1 LGHNA, CDR2 YNFKEQ. This CDR3 is CASSQDNIAGDEQFF. In DNA, the CDR3 is TGTGCCAGCAGCCAAGATAATATAGCGGGCGATGAGCAGTTCTTC.

The rearrangement uses TRBV6-6 and TRBJ2-7, with D hard to call. Germline V gene data show CDR1 as MNHNY and CDR2 as SVGAGI (reference sequence). Trimming left V 2 bases short and J 3 bases short, with 8 bases between. The CDR3 runs 13 residues. The CDR3 here is CASSYDSHYEQYF. CDR3 bases: TGTGCCAGCAGTTACGATTCACACTACGAGCAGTACTTC.

The rearrangement links TRBV6-5 to TRBJ2-1, with 8 nucleotides matching TRBD1. CDR3 length: 15 amino acids. The V and J ends lost 4 bases and 7 bases, in that order; junction bases with no gene match: 9. Germline V gene sequence: CDR1 MNHEY, CDR2 SVGAGI. CDR3 nucleotide sequence: TGTGCCAGCAGTTTCCGGACAGGGATTGGGAATGAGCAGTTCTTC. Its protein product is CASSFRTGIGNEQFF.

The chain carries TRBV18 and TRBJ1-2; D gene uncertain. The V end lost 2 bases, the J end lost 6 bases, and 7 bases lay between the germline ends. CDR3 length equals 12 residues. Per germline, CDR1 KGHSH and CDR2 LQKENI. Written as DNA, the CDR3 is TGTGCCAGCTCACCATCTGGAGATGGCTACACCTTC. It yields the protein CASSPSGDGYTF.

This clone was detected only a few times. This rearrangement joins TRBV7-8 to TRBJ1-4; 9 bases line up with TRBD1. Germline V lookup: CDR1 SGHVS, CDR2 FQNEAQ. Trimming cost V 8 bases and J 6 bases; bases outside gene matches: 1. The length of the CDR3 is 12 residues. The CDR3 coding sequence is TGTGCCAGCCGGGACAGGGATGAAAAACTGTTTTTT. Protein: CASRDRDEKLFF.

This clone has more than one count but fewer than ten. This chain joins TRBV29-1 and TRBJ2-2, with D perhaps matching TRBD2 (6 bases). Trimming took off 5 bases at V and 0 bases at J, with 10 bases between the two ends. Germline V lookup: CDR1 SQVTM, CDR2 ANQGSEA. CDR3 length equals 14 residues. CDR3 protein: CSVCERANTGELFF. Here the CDR3 DNA reads TGCAGCGTTTGTGAGCGGGCGAACACCGGGGAGCTGTTTTTT.

This chain joins TRBV2 and TRBJ2-5; TRBD2 aligns across 14 bases. Trimming removed 10 bases from V and 2 bases from J; junction bases left unmatched: 3. Germline CDR1 and CDR2: SNHLY and FYNNEI. This CDR3 comprises 14 residues. The CDR3 loop is CAIRTSGGQETQYF. The CDR3 nucleotides read TGTGCCATTCGGACTAGCGGGGGGCAAGAGACCCAGTACTTC.

V is TRBV7-9 and J is TRBJ1-1, with D uncertain. The germline V gene encodes CDR1 SEHNR and CDR2 FQNEAQ (reference sequence). The CDR3 is 13 amino acids. Trimming shortened V by 5 bases and J by 8 bases, and 15 bases separated the two germline ends. The CDR3 DNA reads TGTGCCAGCAGCCGCTCGGGAACCTCCGAAGCTTTCTTT. It specifies CASSRSGTSEAFF.

The rearrangement links TRBV10-3 to TRBJ2-3; D unresolved. Trimming stripped 4 bases from V and 3 bases from J, with 11 bases between. The CDR3 length is 14 residues. CDR1 and CDR2 (germline): ENHRY, SYGVKD. CDR3 bases: TGTGCCATCAGTGTGGGCGAGATTACAGATACGCAGTATTTT. Translating gives CAISVGEITDTQYF.

The J gene is TRBJ2-2, the V gene TRBV13, with D perhaps matching TRBD2 (5 bases). V shed 0 bases and J shed 4 bases, with 9 bases lying between them. The CDR3 has 15 residues. Germline CDR1 and CDR2: PRHDT and FYEKMQ (reference sequence). CDR3 protein: CASSLGRRGTGELFF. CDR3 bases: TGTGCCAGCAGCTTAGGTCGCCGGGGCACCGGGGAGCTGTTTTTT.

As regards this clone: This specimen includes other DNA sequences encoding the same CDR3. The chain links TRBV30 to TRBJ2-1; 12 bases are a match to TRBD2. Germline CDR1 reads GTSNPN; CDR2 reads SVGIG (reference sequence). There are 16 residues in the CDR3. The ends lost 0 bases at V and 4 bases at J; junction bases unmatched: 4. CDR3: CAWSVLGLAGYNEQFF. The DNA of the CDR3 is TGTGCCTGGAGTGTACTTGGACTAGCGGGATACAATGAGCAGTTCTTC.

V gene TRBV7-2 combines with J gene TRBJ2-3, with TRBD2 matching over 8 bases. Germline V lookup: CDR1 SGHTA, CDR2 FQGNSA. J gave up 4 bases and V 5 bases, and 5 bases lay outside the gene matches. The CDR3 has 14 amino acids. The CDR3 sequence is CASSRTGGADTQYF. As DNA, the CDR3 is TGTGCCAGCAGCCGAACGGGGGGGGCAGATACGCAGTATTTT.

The chain employs TRBV7-2 and TRBJ1-6; D is ambiguous. This CDR3 has 16 amino acids. CDR1 is SGHTA and CDR2 is FQGNSA in the germline V gene. With 0 bases removed from V and 4 bases from J, the gap between germline ends came to 10 bases. CDR3 DNA: TGTGCCAGCAGCTTAGCGGCGGGGAAGTATAATTCACCCCTCCACTTT. This encodes CASSLAAGKYNSPLHF.

The V call is TRBV7-9, the J call TRBJ2-5; 9 bases are a match to TRBD1. CDR3 length equals 13 residues. Germline CDR1 and CDR2: SEHNR and FQNEAQ (reference sequence). Germline trimming cut 5 bases from V and 4 bases from J; bases unmatched to any gene: 2. The CDR3 protein is CASSRGQGETQYF. The CDR3 DNA reads TGTGCCAGCAGCCGGGGACAGGGAGAGACCCAGTACTTC.

This clone occurred once. This chain uses TRBV6-1 with TRBJ2-7, with TRBD1 identical over 7 bases. Per the germline V gene, CDR1 is MNHNS and CDR2 is SASEGT. V shed 6 bases, J shed 3 bases, and the junction held 8 bases outside the gene matches. The CDR3 runs 14 residues. This CDR3 reads CASRTGTALYEQYF. The CDR3 coding sequence is TGTGCCAGCAGAACCGGGACAGCACTCTACGAGCAGTACTTC.

V is TRBV7-9 and J is TRBJ2-4, with a tentative D call TRBD2 (6 bases). This CDR3 contains 14 residues. Germline values: CDR1 SEHNR, CDR2 FQNEAQ (reference sequence). V lost 5 bases to trimming and J lost 2 bases, with 10 bases between them. The CDR3 here is CASSGLPPKNIQYF. CDR3 bases: TGTGCCAGCAGCGGACTACCGCCCAAAAACATTCAGTACTTC.

The genes are TRBV5-1 and TRBJ2-2; D may be TRBD2 (5 bases). The V gene lost 0 bases and the J gene lost 4 bases, with 13 bases spanning the gap. The germline CDR1 and CDR2 sequences are SGHRS and YFSETQ. The CDR3 covers 16 residues. The DNA for the CDR3 is TGCGCCAGCAGCTTGGAGAACTTGGAGGTCACCGGGGAGCTGTTTTTT. Translation: CASSLENLEVTGELFF.

The CDR3 nucleotides are TGTGCCAGCAGTGAATTTTTTAGCGGGAGCGGCTTTCGGTTCTTC. This sequence encodes CASSEFFSGSGFRFF. The chain employs TRBV6-1 and TRBJ2-1; 9 nucleotides match TRBD2. V trimming: 2 bases; J trimming: 15 bases; junction bases outside the gene matches: 14. The CDR3 totals 15 residues. Germline V CDR1 and CDR2: MNHNS, SASEGT.